This entry lists 10 T cell receptor beta chains sequenced from one sample in a study of PD-1 blockade in classical Hodgkin lymphoma. TCRdb's table, derived via immunoSEQ multiplex PCR, lists solely in-frame clones and lacks some. The repertoire holds 110,000 or so clones, with roughly nine tenths as singletons. Time point reported: cycle 4 day 1 (C4D1), after six to seven weeks of nivolumab. Each and every patient relapsed after autologous stem cell transplantation, and patients got differing brentuximab vedotin exposure. The sample in question was peripheral blood mononuclear cells (PBMCs), obtained before the fourth cycle of nivolumab. These receptors were collected from a human donor with classical Hodgkin lymphoma.

The chain is built from TRBV19 and TRBJ2-3, with a weak D call TRBD2 (5 bases). The CDR3 totals 14 residues. Germline CDR1 LNHDA, CDR2 SQIVND (reference sequence). The V and J ends lost 3 bases and 3 bases respectively, with 10 bases between them. CDR3 residues: CASSIMRETDTQYF. The DNA of the CDR3 is TGTGCCAGTAGTATCATGAGGGAGACAGATACGCAGTATTTT.

This chain joins TRBV5-1 and TRBJ2-7; D not certain. CDR1 and CDR2 from the germline V gene are SGHRS and YFSETQ. Trimming stripped 2 bases from V and 2 bases from J, with 8 bases between. The length of the CDR3 is 13 residues. The CDR3 protein is CASSFSVPYEQYF. CDR3 in DNA: TGCGCCAGCAGCTTCTCGGTGCCCTACGAGCAGTACTTC.

This clone was seen more than once but under ten times. The J gene is TRBJ1-3, the V gene TRBV7-9; no firm D call. This CDR3 is built from 13 residues. The germline V gene encodes CDR1 SEHNR and CDR2 FQNEAQ (reference sequence). V was shortened by 5 bases and J by 3 bases, with 8 bases between the two germline ends. The CDR3 loop is CASSNVGGNTIYF. The DNA for the CDR3 is TGTGCCAGCAGCAATGTTGGTGGAAACACCATATATTTT. The whole variable domain, filled in from reference TRBV7-9 and TRBJ1-3, reads DTGVSQNPRHKITKRGQNVTFRCDPISEHNRLYWYRQTLGQGPEFLTYFQNEAQLEKSRLLSDRFSAERPKGSFSTLEIQRTEQGDSAMYLCASSNVGGNTIYFGEGSWLTVV.

V and J are TRBV28 and TRBJ2-7; the match to TRBD2 covers 10 bases. The germline V gene encodes CDR1 MDHEN and CDR2 SYDVKM. Unmatched junction bases numbered 10, after V lost 7 bases and J lost 10 bases. The CDR3 spans 13 residues. The CDR3 reads CASTQTGTSDQYF. The CDR3 DNA follows: TGTGCCAGCACTCAGACCGGGACTAGCGACCAGTACTTC. The entire variable domain, with the rest obtained from reference TRBV28 and TRBJ2-7, is as follows: DVKVTQSSRYLVKRTGEKVFLECVQDMDHENMFWYRQDPGLGLRLIYFSYDVKMKEKGDIPEGYSVSREKKERFSLILESASTNQTSMYLCASTQTGTSDQYFGPGTRLTVT.

The V gene is TRBV4-2, the J gene TRBJ2-7; TRBD2 matches at 9 bases. In germline, CDR1 is LGHNA, CDR2 YNFKEQ. The CDR3 loop spans 16 amino acids. The trim removed 0 bases at V and 1 base at J, leaving 4 bases unmatched. The CDR3 DNA reads TGTGCCAGCAGCCAAGATAGTAGCGGGAGTTCCTACGAGCAGTACTTC. This codes for CASSQDSSGSSYEQYF.

The chain uses TRBV5-1 and TRBJ2-5; 8 positions agree with TRBD1. The germline V gene has CDR1 SGHRS and CDR2 YFSETQ. J was trimmed by 5 bases and V by 6 bases; bases with no gene match: 9. This CDR3 has 14 residues. CDR3 DNA sequence: TGCGCCAGCAAGCCGGGGACAGGTGGGGAGACCCAGTACTTC. It codes for CASKPGTGGETQYF.

The chain uses TRBV5-1 and TRBJ1-4; 9 bases line up with TRBD1. The germline CDR1 and CDR2 sequences are SGHRS and YFSETQ. V dropped 7 bases and J dropped 5; count of bases not matched to a gene: 0. The CDR3 consists of 12 residues. CDR3 sequence: CASGTGNEKLFF. As DNA, the CDR3 is TGCGCCAGCGGGACAGGGAATGAAAAACTGTTTTTT.

This clone was counted between two and nine times. Here the CDR3 reads CASSQASGPQHF. CDR3 nucleotide sequence: TGTGCCAGCAGCCAAGCTTCTGGGCCCCAGCATTTT. The V gene is TRBV14, the J gene TRBJ1-5; D gene unclear. V was clipped by 1 base and J by 9 bases, with 7 bases between them. This CDR3 spans 12 amino acids. CDR1 and CDR2 (germline): SGHDN, FVKESK.

The rearrangement uses TRBV4-3 and TRBJ2-5, with D perhaps assigned TRBD1 or TRBD2 (5 bases each). Trimming removed 1 base at V and 4 bases at J, with 16 bases between. CDR1 LGHNA and CDR2 YSLEER come from the germline V gene. The CDR3 length is 16 residues. DNA for the CDR3: TGCGCCAGCAGCCAAGGGTCCCCAGGGAGCGGAGAGACCCAGTACTTC. It is translated as CASSQGSPGSGETQYF.

The chain uses TRBV4-1 and TRBJ2-7, with D maybe TRBD2 (6 bases). The CDR3 spans 16 residues. The V gene's germline CDR1 is MGHRA and CDR2 YSYEKL. Trimming took 1 base from V and 2 from J, leaving 15 bases between them. CDR3 DNA: TGCGCCAGCAGCCAAGGTTCGGGGACTGGGCCCTACGAGCAGTACTTC. Its translation is CASSQGSGTGPYEQYF.